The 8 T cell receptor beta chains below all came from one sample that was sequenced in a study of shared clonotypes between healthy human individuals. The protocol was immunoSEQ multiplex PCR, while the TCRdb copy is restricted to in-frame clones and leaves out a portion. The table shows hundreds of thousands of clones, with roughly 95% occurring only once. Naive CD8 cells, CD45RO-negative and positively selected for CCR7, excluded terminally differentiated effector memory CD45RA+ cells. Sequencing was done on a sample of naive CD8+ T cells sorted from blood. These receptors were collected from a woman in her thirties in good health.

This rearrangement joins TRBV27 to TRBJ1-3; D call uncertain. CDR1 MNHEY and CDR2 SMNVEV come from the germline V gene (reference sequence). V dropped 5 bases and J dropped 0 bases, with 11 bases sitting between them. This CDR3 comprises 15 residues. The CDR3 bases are TGTGCCAGCAGTCCCGCCACGAGCTCTGGAAACACCATATATTTT. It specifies CASSPATSSGNTIYF.

CDR3 residues: CASSEILVASSSNTEAFF. In DNA, the CDR3 is TGTGCCAGCAGTGAAATCCTCGTGGCCAGTAGCAGTAACACTGAAGCTTTCTTT. The chain links TRBV6-1 to TRBJ1-1; D uncertain. Germline V gene lookup returns CDR1 MNHNS and CDR2 SASEGT. The CDR3 length is 18 residues. The V gene lost 2 bases and the J gene lost 2 bases, with 21 bases spanning the gap.

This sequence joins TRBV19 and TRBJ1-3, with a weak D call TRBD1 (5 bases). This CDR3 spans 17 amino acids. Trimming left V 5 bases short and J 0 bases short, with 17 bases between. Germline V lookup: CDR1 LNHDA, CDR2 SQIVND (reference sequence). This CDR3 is CASSSPRDGGSGNTIYF. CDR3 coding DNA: TGTGCCAGTAGTTCTCCCCGGGACGGTGGCTCTGGAAACACCATATATTTT. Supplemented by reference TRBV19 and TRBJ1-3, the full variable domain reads DGGITQSPKYLFRKEGQNVTLSCEQNLNHDAMYWYRQDPGQGLRLIYYSQIVNDFQKGDIAEGYSVSREKKESFPLTVTSAQKNPTAFYLCASSSPRDGGSGNTIYFGEGSWLTVV.

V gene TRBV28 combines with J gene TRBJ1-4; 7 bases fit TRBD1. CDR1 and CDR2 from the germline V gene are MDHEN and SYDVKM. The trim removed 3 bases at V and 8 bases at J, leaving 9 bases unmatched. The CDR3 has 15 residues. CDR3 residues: CASSFAGTVKEKLFF. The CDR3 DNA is TGTGCCAGCAGTTTTGCCGGGACAGTTAAGGAAAAACTGTTTTTT.

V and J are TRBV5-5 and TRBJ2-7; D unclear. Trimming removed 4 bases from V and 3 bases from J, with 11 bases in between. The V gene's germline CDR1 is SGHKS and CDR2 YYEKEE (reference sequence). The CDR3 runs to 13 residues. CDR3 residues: CASSLSNVYEQYF. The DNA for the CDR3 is TGTGCCAGCAGCCTCTCAAATGTCTACGAGCAGTACTTC.

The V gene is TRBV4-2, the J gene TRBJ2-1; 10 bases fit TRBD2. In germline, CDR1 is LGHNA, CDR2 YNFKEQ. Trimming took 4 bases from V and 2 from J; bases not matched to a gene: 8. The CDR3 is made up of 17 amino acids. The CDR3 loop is CASSLDLAGEAYNEQFF. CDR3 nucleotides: TGTGCCAGCAGCCTGGACCTAGCGGGAGAGGCCTACAATGAGCAGTTCTTC.

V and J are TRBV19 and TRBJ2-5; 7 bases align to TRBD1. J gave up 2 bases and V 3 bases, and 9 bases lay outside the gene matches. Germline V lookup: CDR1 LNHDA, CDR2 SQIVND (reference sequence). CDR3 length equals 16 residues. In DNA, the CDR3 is TGTGCCAGTAGTATGGGAAACAGGGACAGTCAAGAGACCCAGTACTTC. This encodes CASSMGNRDSQETQYF. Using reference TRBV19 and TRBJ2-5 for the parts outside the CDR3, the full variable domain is DGGITQSPKYLFRKEGQNVTLSCEQNLNHDAMYWYRQDPGQGLRLIYYSQIVNDFQKGDIAEGYSVSREKKESFPLTVTSAQKNPTAFYLCASSMGNRDSQETQYFGPGTRLLVL.

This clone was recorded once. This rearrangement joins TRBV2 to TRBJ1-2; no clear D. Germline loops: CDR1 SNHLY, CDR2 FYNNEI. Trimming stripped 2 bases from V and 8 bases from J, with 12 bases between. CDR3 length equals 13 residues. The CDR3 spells CASSEPEDLGYTF. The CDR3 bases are TGTGCCAGCAGTGAACCTGAGGATTTGGGCTACACCTTC.